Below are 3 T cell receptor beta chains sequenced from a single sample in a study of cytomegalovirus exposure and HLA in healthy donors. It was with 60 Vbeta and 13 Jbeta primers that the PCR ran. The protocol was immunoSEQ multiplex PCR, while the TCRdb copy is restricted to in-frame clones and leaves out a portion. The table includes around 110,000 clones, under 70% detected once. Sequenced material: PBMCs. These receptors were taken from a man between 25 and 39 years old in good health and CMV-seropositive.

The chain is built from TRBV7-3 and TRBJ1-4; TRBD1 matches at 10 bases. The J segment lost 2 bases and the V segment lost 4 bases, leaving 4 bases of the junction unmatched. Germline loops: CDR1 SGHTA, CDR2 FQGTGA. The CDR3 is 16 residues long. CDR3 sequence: CASSSGQGVTNEKLFF. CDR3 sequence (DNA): TGTGCCAGCAGCTCCGGACAGGGGGTGACTAATGAAAAACTGTTTTTT.

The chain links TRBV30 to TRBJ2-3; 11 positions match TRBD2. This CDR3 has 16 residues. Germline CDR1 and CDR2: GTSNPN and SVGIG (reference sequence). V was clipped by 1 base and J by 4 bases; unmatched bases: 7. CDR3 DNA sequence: TGTGCCTGGAGTGCCACTAGCGGGGGAAACCCAGATACGCAGTATTTT. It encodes CAWSATSGGNPDTQYF.

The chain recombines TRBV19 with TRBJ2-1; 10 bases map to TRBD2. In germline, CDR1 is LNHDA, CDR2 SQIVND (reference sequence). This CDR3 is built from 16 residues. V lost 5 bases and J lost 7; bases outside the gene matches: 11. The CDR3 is CASSPRGSGGRNEQFF. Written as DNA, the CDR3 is TGTGCCAGTAGTCCCCGAGGTAGCGGGGGGCGTAATGAGCAGTTCTTC.